These T cell receptor beta chains were read from a single sample in a study of T cell responses to AZD1222 COVID-19 vaccine. Sequenced by immunoSEQ multiplex PCR; TCRdb stores in-frame clones only, minus some. The sample has over 120,000 clones, 75% to 90% seen once. The material sequenced was peripheral blood, taken on day 0 of AZD1222 vaccination. The receptor source for this set is an adult in good health. The CDR3 runs from the conserved cysteine through the conserved F or W. Each record gives: V gene, D gene, J gene, CDR3 DNA, CDR3 protein. D genes are given only for firm matches.

>TRBV9|NA|TRBJ1-6
TGTGCCAGCAGCGTAGAAGGGTTCCCCAATTCACCCCTCCACTTT
CASSVEGFPNSPLHF
>TRBV12-3/TRBV12-4|NA|TRBJ1-4
TGTGCCAGCAGCGACCGGAATGAAAAACTGTTTTTT
CASSDRNEKLFF
>TRBV19|NA|TRBJ2-7
TGTGCCAGTAGTATGTCCGGAGCGGATACCTACGAGCAGTACTTC
CASSMSGADTYEQYF
>TRBV7-2|NA|TRBJ1-2
TGTGCCAGCAGCTCACAGGGACAATATGGCTACACCTTC
CASSSQGQYGYTF
>TRBV30|NA|TRBJ1-2
TGTGCCTGGAGTGTACGGGGCGGCTACACCTTC
CAWSVRGGYTF
>TRBV6-1|NA|TRBJ2-7
TGTGCCAGCAGTGAATGGCCTGCCTACGAGCAGTACTTC
CASSEWPAYEQYF
>TRBV5-1|NA|TRBJ1-6
TGCGCCAGTTCAGGACGGAGTGGTAATTCACCCCTCCACTTT
CASSGRSGNSPLHF
>TRBV10-3|NA|TRBJ2-1
TGTGCCATCAGTGAGTCTTACAATGAGCAGTTCTTC
CAISESYNEQFF
>TRBV4-2|TRBD2|TRBJ2-7
TGTGCCAGCAGAGGAGCGGGGCGAAATGAGCAGTACTTC
CASRGAGRNEQYF
>TRBV19|NA|TRBJ2-2
TGTGCCAGTAGTATTCAGACGGCCACCGGGGAGCTGTTTTTT
CASSIQTATGELFF